The rows below give T cell receptor beta chains drawn from one sample of a study of glioma-infiltrating T cells. Via MiXCR, TCRdb re-called the multiplex PCR reads, giving one row per CDR3 protein. The sample has about 180,000 distinct CDR3 sequences; more than 35% are singletons. The sequenced sample was glioma tissue, nonneoplastic brain tissue, or PBMCs (not recorded which). The receptors originated from a human donor with low-grade glioma or glioblastoma, undergoing nonglioma brain surgery, or in good health (not recorded which). Both conserved end residues are part of each CDR3. The order of the fields is V gene, D gene, clone size, J gene, CDR3 DNA, CDR3 protein. A D gene is named only where the DNA matches it firmly. Some rows have no size entry. The others give once, few or many, or a class for an expanded clone.

>TRBV20-1|.|many|TRBJ2-7
TGCAGTGTAAGAAGGGGGGGGTACGAGCAGTACTTC
CSVRRGGYEQYF
>TRBV19|.|.|TRBJ2-7
TGTGCCAGTAGAAGAGGGGGAGGATACGAGCAGTACTTC
CASRRGGGYEQYF
>TRBV28|.|.|TRBJ2-5
TGTGCCAGCAGTTTGTGCGTCGGGGGCGTCCAAGAGACCAAGTACTTC
CASSLCVGGVQETKYF
>TRBV15|.|many|TRBJ1-1
TGTGCCACCAGCAGAGAGAAGGCCTCCACTGAAGCTTTCTTT
CATSREKASTEAFF
>TRBV6-1|.|.|TRBJ2-7
TGCGCCAGCCAGGTCAGCTCAATAACTCCGCAGTACTTC
CASQVSSITPQYF
>TRBV20-1|.|many|TRBJ2-1
TGCAGTGCTAGAGCGGGTGAACTGGCCTACAATGAGCAGTTCTTC
CSARAGELAYNEQFF
>TRBV3-1|TRBD1|once|TRBJ2-7
TGTGCCAGCAGCCGAGACAGGGGGCGATACGAGCAGTACTTC
CASSRDRGRYEQYF
>TRBV11-2|TRBD2|.|TRBJ2-7
TGTGCCAGCCGACGGCCGGGACTAGCGGGCAATGAGCAGTACTTC
CASRRPGLAGNEQYF
>TRBV20-1|TRBD1|many|TRBJ2-1
TGCAGCAGACAGGGGCCCTACAATGAGCAGTTCTTC
CSRQGPYNEQFF
>TRBV5-5|TRBD1|.|TRBJ1-2
TGTGCCAGCAGCCGGGACAGCGGGGAGGGATATGGCTACACCTTC
CASSRDSGEGYGYTF
>TRBV7-2|.|.|TRBJ2-5
TGTGCCAGCAGCTTATTGTCCTGGACGGCGGGTGTAGAGACCCAGTACTTC
CASSLLSWTAGVETQYF